These 25 T cell receptor beta chains originate from one sample sequenced in a study of blood T cell repertoires in COVID-19. Method: immunoSEQ multiplex PCR; TCRdb's copy keeps in-frame clones and lacks some. The top ten hold 2.5% to 3.5% of the sample, which has 150,000 to 200,000 clones, roughly nine tenths seen once. Sequenced sample: peripheral blood. The receptors were gathered from a woman younger than 45 with active or convalescent COVID-19.

This clone showed up just once. The rearrangement joins TRBV4-1 to TRBJ2-1; 16 bases agree with TRBD2. Germline CDR1 reads MGHRA; CDR2 reads YSYEKL. The CDR3 runs to 19 residues. V was pared by 3 bases and J by 8 bases, with 13 bases of the junction left unmatched. CDR3: CASSQRGLAGGPGSHEQFF. CDR3 bases: TGCGCCAGCAGCCAGAGGGGACTAGCGGGAGGGCCTGGGTCCCATGAGCAGTTCTTC.

The V call is TRBV4-1, the J call TRBJ1-4; TRBD1 matches at 8 bases. Germline V gene lookup returns CDR1 MGHRA and CDR2 YSYEKL. The CDR3 loop spans 14 amino acids. V shed 1 base, J shed 7 bases, and the junction held 2 bases outside the gene matches. The CDR3 DNA reads TGCGCCAGCAGCCAAGGCAGGGGGCGTGAAAAACTGTTTTTT. Translated, it gives CASSQGRGREKLFF.

This chain connects TRBV5-1 to TRBJ2-4; 7 bases line up with TRBD1. With 1 base clipped from V and 3 bases from J, the junction kept 7 bases outside the gene matches. CDR1 and CDR2 from the germline V gene are SGHRS and YFSETQ. CDR3 size: 16 residues. For the CDR3, the DNA is TGCGCCAGCAGCTTGTCGACAGGGTCGGGCAAAAACATTCAGTACTTC. Its translation: CASSLSTGSGKNIQYF.

The genes are TRBV11-2 and TRBJ2-1; D not resolved. The V end lost 3 bases, the J end lost 5 bases, and 8 bases lay between the germline ends. The CDR3 is 13 amino acids. Germline V gives CDR1 SGHAT, CDR2 FQNNGV. CDR3 amino acids: CASSFSQDNEQFF. The CDR3 DNA sequence: TGTGCCAGCAGCTTCTCACAAGACAATGAGCAGTTCTTC.

V usage is TRBV7-9 and J usage is TRBJ2-1, with 9 bases lining up with TRBD2. Germline V CDR1 and CDR2: SEHNR, FQNEAQ (reference sequence). This CDR3 is built from 15 residues. V was clipped by 2 bases and J by 7 bases; unmatched bases: 6. CDR3 in DNA: TGTGCCAGCAGCTTAAGCCAGCGGGGGGCGAATGAGCAGTTCTTC. Encoded protein: CASSLSQRGANEQFF.

As regards this clone: Other nucleotide sequences in the sample specify the same CDR3. This chain connects TRBV4-1 to TRBJ2-2; possible D gene TRBD2, 5 bases. Per the germline V gene, CDR1 is MGHRA and CDR2 is YSYEKL. The CDR3 extends over 15 amino acids. Trimming took off 1 base at V and 3 bases at J, with 9 bases between the two ends. The CDR3 sequence: CASSQGLAYTGELFF. DNA for the CDR3: TGCGCCAGCAGCCAAGGGCTAGCATACACCGGGGAGCTGTTTTTT.

The chain uses TRBV10-2 and TRBJ1-4, with D perhaps matching TRBD1 (5 bases). Per the germline V gene, CDR1 is WSHSY and CDR2 is SAAADI. The CDR3 has 16 residues. Trimming removed 3 bases from V and 3 bases from J, with 14 bases in between. The CDR3 DNA reads TGCGCCAGCAGTGACCAGGGAAGATGGGCTAATGAAAAACTGTTTTTT. Residues: CASSDQGRWANEKLFF.

V is TRBV4-1 and J is TRBJ2-5, with 8 positions matching TRBD2. The CDR3 consists of 15 residues. Germline CDR1 reads MGHRA; CDR2 reads YSYEKL. Trimming took 5 bases from V and 2 from J; bases not matched to a gene: 7. CDR3 loop: CASSFLAGDQETQYF. For the CDR3, the DNA is TGCGCCAGCAGCTTCCTAGCGGGTGATCAAGAGACCCAGTACTTC.

J is TRBJ2-1 and V is TRBV27; TRBD2 matches at 11 bases. Germline V gene data show CDR1 as MNHEY and CDR2 as SMNVEV (reference sequence). V gave up 2 bases and J gave up 8 bases; unmatched junction bases: 5. The CDR3 has 15 residues. The CDR3 is CASSLPTSGKDEQFF. The CDR3 coding sequence is TGTGCCAGCAGTTTACCGACTAGCGGGAAAGATGAGCAGTTCTTC.

The chain uses TRBV6-6 and TRBJ2-3; 9 bases are shared with TRBD2. This CDR3 has 15 residues. V was pared by 5 bases and J by 4 bases, with 7 bases of the junction left unmatched. The germline V gene encodes CDR1 MNHNY and CDR2 SVGAGI (reference sequence). CDR3 amino acids: CASSRGGASPDTQYF. The CDR3 nucleotides read TGTGCCAGCAGTCGCGGGGGGGCCTCACCAGATACGCAGTATTTT.

This chain joins TRBV6-5 and TRBJ1-1, with D perhaps matching TRBD1 (5 bases). This CDR3 is built from 12 residues. The V end lost 1 base, the J end lost 7 bases, and 7 bases lay between the germline ends. From germline, CDR1 is MNHEY and CDR2 SVGAGI. Here the CDR3 reads CASSYWGGEAFF. CDR3 nucleotide sequence: TGTGCCAGCAGTTACTGGGGCGGTGAAGCTTTCTTT.

A remark on this clone: Other DNA sequences in this specimen translate into the identical CDR3. The J gene is TRBJ1-2, the V gene TRBV28; no clear D. CDR1 is MDHEN and CDR2 is SYDVKM in the germline V gene. The CDR3 contains 11 residues. V was cut by 6 bases and J by 5 bases, with 7 bases left in between. As DNA, the CDR3 is TGTGCCAGCAGCCTTAGATATGGCTACACCTTC. It codes for CASSLRYGYTF.

The sample holds a few counts of this clone. J is TRBJ2-3 and V is TRBV19; 13 bases match TRBD2. The CDR3 runs 17 residues. Germline V gives CDR1 LNHDA, CDR2 SQIVND (reference sequence). V was pared by 0 bases and J by 5 bases, with 5 bases of the junction left unmatched. The CDR3 bases are TGTGCCAGTAGTATAGAAACTAGCGGGAGGGAAGGAGATACGCAGTATTTT. Translating it yields CASSIETSGREGDTQYF.

The chain combines TRBV2 with TRBJ2-7, with D maybe TRBD1 (5 bases). The CDR3 runs to 13 residues. Germline values: CDR1 SNHLY, CDR2 FYNNEI. Deletions cut 5 bases from V and 10 bases from J, with 18 bases between. The CDR3 DNA reads TGTGCCAGCAGTCTTGAGTATCTGGGGCCCCAGTACTTC. Its protein is CASSLEYLGPQYF.

The V call is TRBV28, the J call TRBJ2-3; tentative D call: TRBD1 (6 bases). Germline V CDR1 and CDR2: MDHEN, SYDVKM. This CDR3 comprises 14 residues. The ends were cut back, 4 bases at V and 0 bases at J, with 8 bases in the middle. For the CDR3, the DNA is TGTGCCAGCAGTTCGGACAGTAGCACAGATACGCAGTATTTT. Translation: CASSSDSSTDTQYF.

V and J are TRBV2 and TRBJ1-5, with TRBD1 identical over 7 bases. The junction had 5 bases not matched to a gene; V was cut back by 7 bases and J by 2 bases. Germline V gene data show CDR1 as SNHLY and CDR2 as FYNNEI. CDR3 length equals 14 residues. The CDR3 loop is CASTPDRGNQPQHF. CDR3 nucleotide sequence: TGTGCCAGCACCCCTGACAGGGGCAATCAGCCCCAGCATTTT.

To note about this clone: At the DNA level, this CDR3 is encoded by other sequences in the same sample as well. V usage is TRBV6-5 and J usage is TRBJ2-6; D uncertain. Germline V gene lookup returns CDR1 MNHEY and CDR2 SVGAGI. This CDR3 is built from 15 residues. V was shortened by 0 bases and J by 0 bases, with 3 bases between the two germline ends. The CDR3 bases are TGTGCCAGCAGTTACTCGCGCTCTGGGGCCAACGTCCTGACTTTC. It codes for CASSYSRSGANVLTF.

The chain couples TRBV19 to TRBJ2-1, with D possibly matching TRBD1 (6 bases). Trimming left V 3 bases short and J 4 bases short, with 10 bases between. The germline gives CDR1 LNHDA, CDR2 SQIVND (reference sequence). The CDR3 consists of 14 residues. The chain's CDR3 is CASSMDRFYNEQFF. As DNA, the CDR3 is TGTGCCAGTAGTATGGACAGATTTTACAATGAGCAGTTCTTC.

The chain couples TRBV29-1 to TRBJ1-2, with D perhaps TRBD1 (5 bases). CDR3 length equals 13 residues. The ends were cut back, 5 bases at V and 1 base at J, with 11 bases in the middle. Germline loops: CDR1 SQVTM, CDR2 ANQGSEA. Here the CDR3 reads CSVLWTLNYGYTF. The CDR3, as DNA: TGCAGCGTTTTATGGACACTTAACTATGGCTACACCTTC.

This clone was observed a single time. The rearrangement uses TRBV10-3 and TRBJ1-3; D gene uncertain. Germline CDR1 ENHRY, CDR2 SYGVKD. The CDR3 covers 16 residues. With 3 bases removed from V and 0 bases from J, the gap between germline ends came to 12 bases. CDR3 in DNA: TGTGCCATCAGTGATTTCTTGGCCGACTCTGGAAACACCATATATTTT. Encoded protein: CAISDFLADSGNTIYF.

The V call is TRBV5-6, the J call TRBJ1-6; perhaps TRBD1 as D (5 bases). The CDR3 spans 15 residues. V lost 6 bases to trimming and J lost 5 bases, with 15 bases between them. CDR1 is SGHDT and CDR2 is YYEEEE in the germline V gene. CDR3 coding DNA: TGTGCCAGCACCAAAGAAACAGGCCATAATTCACCCCTCCACTTT. Encoded protein: CASTKETGHNSPLHF.

The V call is TRBV28, the J call TRBJ1-6, with 7 bases that match TRBD1. Trimming removed 3 bases from V and 10 bases from J; junction bases left unmatched: 6. The CDR3 runs to 14 residues. The germline CDR1 and CDR2 sequences are MDHEN and SYDVKM. CDR3 sequence: CASSFSRGRSPLHF. DNA of the CDR3: TGTGCCAGCAGTTTTAGTAGGGGGCGGTCACCCCTCCACTTT. The full variable domain, its missing parts supplied by reference TRBV28 and TRBJ1-6, is DVKVTQSSRYLVKRTGEKVFLECVQDMDHENMFWYRQDPGLGLRLIYFSYDVKMKEKGDIPEGYSVSREKKERFSLILESASTNQTSMYLCASSFSRGRSPLHFGNGTRLTVT.

This chain connects TRBV15 to TRBJ2-3, with D possibly being TRBD2 (7 bases). V lost 7 bases and J lost 3, with 17 bases in between. The CDR3 is 15 amino acids. CDR1 and CDR2 from the germline V gene are LNHNV and YYDKDF (reference sequence). The chain's CDR3 is CATTPGGRETDTQYF. The CDR3 DNA reads as TGTGCCACCACTCCGGGGGGCAGGGAGACAGATACGCAGTATTTT.

The J gene is TRBJ1-5, the V gene TRBV4-1, with D possibly being TRBD1 (6 bases). The CDR3 extends over 14 amino acids. The V end lost 1 base, the J end lost 10 bases, and 14 bases lay between the germline ends. The germline V gene has CDR1 MGHRA and CDR2 YSYEKL. CDR3: CASSQGEGVPPQHF. CDR3 nucleotide sequence: TGCGCCAGCAGCCAAGGAGAGGGGGTTCCTCCCCAGCATTTT.

The J gene is TRBJ1-3, the V gene TRBV5-6; 9 positions match TRBD1. V was pared by 3 bases and J by 4 bases, with 5 bases of the junction left unmatched. The V gene's germline CDR1 is SGHDT and CDR2 YYEEEE. There are 15 residues in the CDR3. The CDR3 DNA sequence: TGTGCCAGCAGCTCGGGGACAGGGCGAGGAAACACCATATATTTT. The encoded protein is CASSSGTGRGNTIYF.